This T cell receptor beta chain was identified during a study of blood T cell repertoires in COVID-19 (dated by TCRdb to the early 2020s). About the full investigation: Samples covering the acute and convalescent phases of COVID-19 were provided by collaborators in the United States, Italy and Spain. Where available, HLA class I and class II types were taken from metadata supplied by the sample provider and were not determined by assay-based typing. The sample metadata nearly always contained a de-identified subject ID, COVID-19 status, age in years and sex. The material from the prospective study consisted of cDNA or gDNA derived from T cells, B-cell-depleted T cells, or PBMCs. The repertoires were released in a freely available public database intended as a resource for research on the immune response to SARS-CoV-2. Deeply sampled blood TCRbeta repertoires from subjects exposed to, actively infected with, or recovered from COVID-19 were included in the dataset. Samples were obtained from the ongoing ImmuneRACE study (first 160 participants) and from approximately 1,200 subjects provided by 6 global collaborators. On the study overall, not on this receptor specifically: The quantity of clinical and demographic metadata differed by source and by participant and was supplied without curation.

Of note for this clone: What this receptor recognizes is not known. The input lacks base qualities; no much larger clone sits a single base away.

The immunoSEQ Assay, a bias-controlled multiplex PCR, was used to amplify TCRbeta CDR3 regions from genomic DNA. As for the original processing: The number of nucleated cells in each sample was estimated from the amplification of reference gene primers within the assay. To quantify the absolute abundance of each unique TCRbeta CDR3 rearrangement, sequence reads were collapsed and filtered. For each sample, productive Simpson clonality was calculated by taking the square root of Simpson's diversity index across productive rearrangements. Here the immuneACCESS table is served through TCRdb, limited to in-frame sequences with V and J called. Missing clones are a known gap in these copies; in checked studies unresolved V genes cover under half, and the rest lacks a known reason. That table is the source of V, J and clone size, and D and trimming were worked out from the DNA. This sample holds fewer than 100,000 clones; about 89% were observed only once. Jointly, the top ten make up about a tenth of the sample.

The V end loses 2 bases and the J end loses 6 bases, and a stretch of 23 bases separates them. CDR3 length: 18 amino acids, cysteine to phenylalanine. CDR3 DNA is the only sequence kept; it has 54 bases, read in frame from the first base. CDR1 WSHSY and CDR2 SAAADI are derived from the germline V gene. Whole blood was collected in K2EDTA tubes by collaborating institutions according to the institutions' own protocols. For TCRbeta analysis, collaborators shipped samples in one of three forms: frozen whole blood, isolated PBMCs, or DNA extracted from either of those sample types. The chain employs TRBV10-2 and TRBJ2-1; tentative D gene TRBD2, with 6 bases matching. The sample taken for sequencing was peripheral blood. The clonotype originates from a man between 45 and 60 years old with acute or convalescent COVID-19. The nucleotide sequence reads TGCGCCAGCAGTGAGGGTGGGGTTAGACGGGGGAGAGCCAATGAGCAGTTCTTC. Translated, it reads CASSEGGVRRGRANEQFF.